The 29 T cell receptor beta chains given below trace back to one sample, sequenced in a study of a mutant IDH1 vaccine in newly diagnosed glioma. The time point was: baseline, week 1 (first vaccination visit). Regarding treatment: pre-vaccination baseline after standard-of-care therapy. TCRdb keeps only in-frame clones here, not all; method: immunoSEQ multiplex PCR. The table lists 95,000 to 100,000 clones, 70% to 90% of them singletons. This specimen was PBMCs, taken from a glioma patient treated with radiotherapy, temozolomide or both. Every receptor here comes from a woman aged 45-60 years with glioma.

This chain links TRBV21-1 with TRBJ2-7; the D segment call TRBD1 is taken from the table without a DNA check. TRBV21-1 is a recognized pseudogene. This CDR3 spans 14 amino acids. The CDR3 spells CASSPRSRAYEQYF. For the CDR3, the DNA is TGTGCCAGCAGCCCACGGAGCAGGGCCTACGAGCAGTACTTC.

This rearrangement joins TRBV7-9 to TRBJ2-1; a possible D gene is TRBD2 (5 bases). The CDR3 extends over 17 amino acids. The germline gives CDR1 SEHNR, CDR2 FQNEAQ (reference sequence). V was clipped by 0 bases and J by 0 bases, with 12 bases between them. CDR3 bases: TGTGCCAGCAGCTTAGCGGGCGGAGGCAGCTCCTACAATGAGCAGTTCTTC. As protein: CASSLAGGGSSYNEQFF.

The chain is built from TRBV4-2 and TRBJ1-6; D ambiguous. The CDR3 is 18 amino acids. Per germline, CDR1 LGHNA and CDR2 YNFKEQ. Trimming shortened V by 0 bases and J by 0 bases, and 12 bases separated the two germline ends. DNA for the CDR3: TGTGCCAGCAGCCAAGAAAGCAGCCAGAGCTCCTATAATTCACCCCTCCACTTT. It specifies CASSQESSQSSYNSPLHF.

The rearrangement joins TRBV28 to TRBJ2-7, with D possibly being TRBD2 (5 bases). V lost 7 bases and J lost 3, with 7 bases in between. Germline V gene sequence: CDR1 MDHEN, CDR2 SYDVKM. The CDR3 is made up of 11 amino acids. The DNA of the CDR3 is TGTGCCAGCAACGGGGACTACGAGCAGTACTTC. Its translation: CASNGDYEQYF.

The genes are TRBV20-1 and TRBJ2-2, with D hard to call. Germline CDR1 and CDR2: DFQATT and SNEGSKA (reference sequence). V lost 2 bases, J lost 6 bases, and 4 bases lay in between. This CDR3 has 11 amino acids. This chain's CDR3 is CSARKAGELFF. CDR3 DNA: TGCAGTGCTAGAAAGGCCGGGGAGCTGTTTTTT.

This sequence joins TRBV27 and TRBJ2-7, with 13 bases aligning to TRBD2. Germline assignment: CDR1 MNHEY and CDR2 SMNVEV (reference sequence). The length of the CDR3 is 18 residues. V shed 5 bases and J 0 bases; nucleotides not matched to a gene: 10. The CDR3 bases are TGTGCCAGCAGTCTGAGACTAGCGGGAGGCACGAGCTCCTACGAGCAGTACTTC. Translated: CASSLRLAGGTSSYEQYF.

CDR3 bases: TGTGCCAGCAGTCCCCGGGACAGCTTCCAAGAGACCCAGTACTTC. It translates to CASSPRDSFQETQYF. J is TRBJ2-5 and V is TRBV28, with 7 bases that match TRBD1. Germline values: CDR1 MDHEN, CDR2 SYDVKM. V trimming: 5 bases; J trimming: 1 base; junction bases outside the gene matches: 7. The CDR3 is made up of 15 amino acids.

The chain is built from TRBV4-1 and TRBJ2-5; the D gene is possibly TRBD2 (6 bases). V lost 4 bases to trimming and J lost 2 bases, with 20 bases between them. Germline CDR1 MGHRA, CDR2 YSYEKL. This CDR3 has 17 amino acids. CDR3 loop: CASSLGLPGRRQETQYF. In DNA form, the CDR3 reads TGCGCCAGCAGCCTCGGACTACCGGGACGGCGACAAGAGACCCAGTACTTC.

The rearrangement joins TRBV7-8 to TRBJ2-3; no clear D. Germline assignment: CDR1 SGHVS and CDR2 FQNEAQ. The CDR3 extends over 14 amino acids. V lost 2 bases and J lost 4, with 10 bases in between. CDR3 DNA sequence: TGTGCCAGCAGCTTAAGTACCGGAGCAGATACGCAGTATTTT. This codes for CASSLSTGADTQYF.

The chain is built from TRBV30 and TRBJ2-5, with D perhaps matching TRBD1 or TRBD2 (5 bases each). Germline values: CDR1 GTSNPN, CDR2 SVGIG (reference sequence). The ends were cut back, 0 bases at V and 0 bases at J, with 14 bases in the middle. The CDR3 has 16 residues. The chain's CDR3 is CAWSVGELHYQETQYF. The CDR3 DNA is TGTGCCTGGAGTGTAGGGGAGCTCCACTACCAAGAGACCCAGTACTTC.

The chain links TRBV5-1 to TRBJ2-7; the D call may be TRBD1 or TRBD2 (5 bases each). The length of the CDR3 is 13 residues. Per germline, CDR1 SGHRS and CDR2 YFSETQ. The V gene lost 4 bases and the J gene lost 6 bases, with 14 bases spanning the gap. CDR3 amino acids: CASSDVGAGEQYF. The DNA of the CDR3 is TGCGCCAGCAGCGACGTCGGGGCAGGCGAGCAGTACTTC.

The genes are TRBV7-9 and TRBJ2-1; TRBD2 aligns across 7 bases. The CDR3 sequence is 14 residues long. Germline-derived CDR1 and CDR2 are SEHNR and FQNEAQ (reference sequence). V was pared by 1 base and J by 8 bases, with 5 bases of the junction left unmatched. The DNA of the CDR3 is TGTGCCAGCAGCTTAGTACTTGGGAGGGATGAGCAGTTCTTC. It codes for CASSLVLGRDEQFF.

The chain combines TRBV5-1 with TRBJ1-1, with 8 nucleotides matching TRBD1. Germline assignment: CDR1 SGHRS and CDR2 YFSETQ. The CDR3 has 14 residues. V gave up 3 bases and J gave up 5 bases; unmatched junction bases: 6. CDR3 coding DNA: TGCGCCAGCAGCTCAGGACAGGGATTGACTGAAGCTTTCTTT. It specifies CASSSGQGLTEAFF.

The chain is built from TRBV23-1 and TRBJ2-7, with a weak D call TRBD2 (7 bases). TRBV23-1 qualifies as an ORF whose function is uncertain. The CDR3 contains 14 residues. With 7 bases removed from V and 3 bases from J, the gap between germline ends came to 16 bases. Written as DNA, the CDR3 is TGCGCCAGCACTAAGGGCGGGGGCCGCTACGAGCAGTACTTC. Translating it yields CASTKGGGRYEQYF.

This chain links TRBV5-6 with TRBJ1-1, with TRBD1 as a possible D gene (5 bases). Trimming took 4 bases from V and 3 from J, leaving 16 bases between them. Germline values: CDR1 SGHDT, CDR2 YYEEEE. The CDR3 has 15 amino acids. The CDR3: CASSPGAARDTEAFF. The CDR3 DNA reads TGTGCCAGCAGCCCTGGGGCTGCTCGGGACACTGAAGCTTTCTTT.

The count of this clone is one. The J gene is TRBJ2-3, the V gene TRBV28; 7 nucleotides align to TRBD1. The germline gives CDR1 MDHEN, CDR2 SYDVKM. The CDR3 loop spans 14 amino acids. The V gene end was trimmed by 6 bases and the J gene end by 4 bases; junction bases not matched to a gene: 7. The CDR3 spells CASSKRGRSDTQYF. In nucleotides, the CDR3 is TGTGCCAGCAGCAAAAGGGGGCGCTCAGATACGCAGTATTTT.

DNA for the CDR3: TGCGCCAGCAGCCAGCCCGGGACCCGGAACACCGGGGAGCTGTTTTTT. It specifies CASSQPGTRNTGELFF. The V gene is TRBV4-1, the J gene TRBJ2-2; D possibly uses TRBD1 or TRBD2 (5 bases each). V was trimmed by 3 bases and J by 1 base, leaving 12 bases between them. This CDR3 is built from 16 residues. CDR1 is MGHRA, CDR2 YSYEKL, per germline.

The chain carries TRBV28 and TRBJ1-3, with D uncertain. CDR3 length equals 13 residues. The germline V and J ends were trimmed by 8 bases and 0 bases, with 8 bases remaining between them. Germline lookup yields CDR1 MDHEN and CDR2 SYDVKM. In nucleotides, the CDR3 is TGTGCCAGCCCAAACAGCTCTGGAAACACCATATATTTT. This codes for CASPNSSGNTIYF.

The chain uses TRBV9 and TRBJ2-2; D uncertain. The V gene lost 0 bases and the J gene lost 0 bases, with 6 bases spanning the gap. The CDR3 consists of 15 residues. CDR1 is SGDLS and CDR2 is YYNGEE in the germline V gene. The CDR3, as DNA: TGTGCCAGCAGCGTAGATGGCTCGAACACCGGGGAGCTGTTTTTT. It codes for CASSVDGSNTGELFF.

This clone was detected once. The gene calls are TRBV10-2 and TRBJ2-3; TRBD1 matches 7 bases. Germline V gene lookup returns CDR1 WSHSY and CDR2 SAAADI. This CDR3 region has 14 residues. J lost 0 bases, V lost 6 bases, and 3 bases had no gene match. The CDR3 region has the DNA TGCGCCAGCAGGGGACAGTTGAGCACAGATACGCAGTATTTT. It encodes CASRGQLSTDTQYF.

This clone was counted a single time. The rearrangement joins TRBV9 to TRBJ1-4; D gene uncertain. Trimming cost V 2 bases and J 0 bases, with 5 bases left between them. The CDR3 extends over 14 amino acids. Germline V gives CDR1 SGDLS, CDR2 YYNGEE. CDR3 nucleotides: TGTGCCAGCAGCGTGGGTGCAACTAATGAAAAACTGTTTTTT. The encoded protein is CASSVGATNEKLFF.

The chain carries TRBV5-5 and TRBJ2-7; D unresolved. This CDR3 contains 13 residues. CDR1 and CDR2 (germline): SGHKS, YYEKEE (reference sequence). V was clipped by 0 bases and J by 3 bases, with 7 bases between them. The CDR3 DNA is TGTGCCAGCAGCTTGGTACTCAGCTACGAGCAGTACTTC. Its translation: CASSLVLSYEQYF.

The gene calls are TRBV18 and TRBJ1-6; possible D gene TRBD1, 5 bases. The CDR3 has 14 amino acids. The germline CDR1 and CDR2 sequences are KGHSH and LQKENI. V was cut by 6 bases and J by 7 bases, with 13 bases left in between. The CDR3 is CASSLGDRNSPLHF. CDR3 coding DNA: TGTGCCAGCTCTCTGGGGGATAGGAATTCACCCCTCCACTTT.

This clone was observed a handful of times. The rearrangement links TRBV11-2 to TRBJ2-3; D gene ambiguous. Trimming took off 3 bases at V and 5 bases at J, with 9 bases between the two ends. CDR1 and CDR2 from the germline V gene are SGHAT and FQNNGV. The CDR3 loop spans 13 amino acids. The CDR3, as DNA: TGTGCCAGCAGCTTGGCTATGGTAGATACGCAGTATTTT. This sequence encodes CASSLAMVDTQYF.

CDR3 sequence reads: CASSTHGQGGTDTQYF. The CDR3 DNA reads as TGTGCCAGCAGTACCCACGGGCAGGGCGGTACAGATACGCAGTATTTT. The chain couples TRBV28 to TRBJ2-3, with D possibly TRBD1 on 5 matching bases. This CDR3 contains 16 residues. CDR1 and CDR2 from the germline V gene are MDHEN and SYDVKM. V gave up 5 bases and J gave up 3 bases, with 18 bases separating them. The full variable domain, rest sourced from reference TRBV28 and TRBJ2-3, is DVKVTQSSRYLVKRTGEKVFLECVQDMDHENMFWYRQDPGLGLRLIYFSYDVKMKEKGDIPEGYSVSREKKERFSLILESASTNQTSMYLCASSTHGQGGTDTQYFGPGTRLTVL.

The chain combines TRBV30 with TRBJ1-5; 8 nucleotides agree with TRBD1. Trimming took 1 base from V and 7 from J; bases not matched to a gene: 9. CDR3 length equals 15 residues. Germline CDR1 and CDR2: GTSNPN and SVGIG (reference sequence). CDR3 bases: TGTGCCTGGAGTGCAGGACAGGGAAGGTGGCAGCCCCAGCATTTT. Translation gives CAWSAGQGRWQPQHF.

The genes are TRBV4-1 and TRBJ1-1, with TRBD1 as a possible D gene (5 bases). Germline CDR1 and CDR2: MGHRA and YSYEKL. The CDR3 covers 14 residues. The V and J ends lost 1 base and 4 bases respectively, with 10 bases between them. CDR3 loop: CASSQVTGGTEAFF. The CDR3 DNA is TGCGCCAGCAGCCAAGTTACTGGGGGCACTGAAGCTTTCTTT.

This clone is a singleton in its sample. The chain is built from TRBV29-1 and TRBJ2-4; 9 bases are shared with TRBD1. This CDR3 has 15 residues. Unmatched junction bases numbered 7, after V lost 1 base and J lost 6 bases. Germline CDR1 reads SQVTM; CDR2 reads ANQGSEA. The CDR3 sequence: CSVEGNRGLGNIQYF. The CDR3 DNA reads TGCAGCGTTGAAGGCAACAGGGGGCTAGGAAACATTCAGTACTTC.

This chain joins TRBV28 and TRBJ1-1, with a possible D match to TRBD1 (6 bases). The CDR3 has 14 amino acids. V shed 1 base and J shed 9 bases, with 15 bases lying between them. Germline V CDR1 and CDR2: MDHEN, SYDVKM. CDR3 sequence: CASSLSGGLSKAFF. The CDR3 DNA follows: TGTGCCAGCAGTTTATCCGGGGGGCTCTCTAAAGCTTTCTTT.